A selection of T cell receptor beta chains follows, all from one sample in a study of beta chain features in type 1 diabetes. This table comes from immunoSEQ multiplex PCR, and its TCRdb copy is limited to in-frame clones, with some not included. The sample has about 340,000 clones; 7% to 10% are singletons. Sequenced: central memory CD4+ T cells from blood. The receptors come from a man aged 25-40 years with type 1 diabetes. CDR3s include the opening cysteine and the closing phenylalanine or tryptophan. Fields, in order: CDR3 protein, CDR3 DNA, J gene, clone size, V gene, D gene. A D gene is named only where the DNA matches it firmly. For some rows the clone size is stated as once, few or many, or as a class when expanded; others skip it.

CDR3: CASRSGGNYEQYF; DNA: TGTGCCAGCAGAAGCGGGGGGAACTACGAGCAGTACTTC; J: TRBJ2-7; size: NA; V: TRBV28; D: TRBD2
CDR3: CASSWNQGAGETQYF; DNA: TGTGCCAGCAGTTGGAATCAGGGGGCTGGGGAGACCCAGTACTTC; J: TRBJ2-5; size: many; V: TRBV6-5; D: TRBD1
CDR3: CSVVDRAADGYTF; DNA: TGCAGCGTTGTGGACAGGGCGGCCGATGGCTACACCTTC; J: TRBJ1-2; size: few; V: TRBV29-1; D: TRBD1
CDR3: CASSQEGGAVREQFF; DNA: TGCGCCAGCAGCCAAGAAGGGGGGGCCGTCCGTGAGCAGTTCTTC; J: TRBJ2-1; size: few; V: TRBV4-3; D: NA
CDR3: CASSDQGSTEAFF; DNA: TGTGCCAGCAGTGACCAGGGGAGTACTGAAGCTTTCTTT; J: TRBJ1-1; size: many; V: TRBV2; D: NA
CDR3: CASSLTANPQETQYF; DNA: TGCGCCAGCAGCTTGACGGCGAACCCCCAAGAGACCCAGTACTTC; J: TRBJ2-5; size: few; V: TRBV5-1; D: NA
CDR3: CASSFRDYGYTF; DNA: TGTGCCAGCAGTTTCCGGGACTATGGCTACACCTTC; J: TRBJ1-2; size: NA; V: TRBV28; D: NA
CDR3: CASSLAAYNEQFF; DNA: TGTGCCAGCAGCTTAGCGGCATACAATGAGCAGTTCTTC; J: TRBJ2-1; size: many; V: TRBV7-9; D: NA
CDR3: CSVSGGAYNEQFF; DNA: TGCAGCGTCAGCGGGGGGGCTTACAATGAGCAGTTCTTC; J: TRBJ2-1; size: few; V: TRBV29-1; D: TRBD2
CDR3: CATRPGQRDTQYF; DNA: TGTGCCACCAGACCGGGACAAAGAGATACGCAGTATTTT; J: TRBJ2-3; size: NA; V: TRBV7-2; D: NA
CDR3: CASSLMSGEDGYTF; DNA: TGCGCCAGCAGCTTGATGTCGGGTGAAGATGGCTACACCTTC; J: TRBJ1-2; size: NA; V: TRBV5-1; D: NA
CDR3: CASSQEDRGQRGYTF; DNA: TGCGCCAGCAGCCAAGAGGACAGGGGACAGCGGGGCTACACCTTC; J: TRBJ1-2; size: NA; V: TRBV4-3; D: TRBD1
CDR3: CASSPGLQGAGEKLFF; DNA: TGTGCCAGCAGCCCCGGCCTCCAGGGGGCAGGAGAAAAACTGTTTTTT; J: TRBJ1-4; size: NA; V: TRBV7-9; D: TRBD1
CDR3: CSVGQSPGDEKLFF; DNA: TGCAGCGTTGGACAGTCCCCCGGGGATGAAAAACTGTTTTTT; J: TRBJ1-4; size: many; V: TRBV29-1; D: NA
CDR3: CASSLSIDGYTF; DNA: TGTGCCAGCAGCTTAAGCATCGATGGCTACACCTTC; J: TRBJ1-2; size: NA; V: TRBV7-2; D: NA
CDR3: CAAAPAPTRGDQYF; DNA: TGTGCCGCTGCCCCAGCACCCACACGGGGGGACCAGTACTTC; J: TRBJ2-5; size: NA; V: TRBV6-1; D: TRBD2
CDR3: CASSADQPDSYGYTF; DNA: TGTGCCAGCAGCGCCGACCAACCCGACAGCTATGGCTACACCTTC; J: TRBJ1-2; size: few; V: TRBV2; D: NA
CDR3: CASSQGFGTEAFF; DNA: TGTGCCAGCAGCCAAGGATTTGGGACAGAAGCTTTCTTT; J: TRBJ1-1; size: many; V: TRBV14; D: NA
CDR3: CASSLLSGHNNQPQHF; DNA: TGTGCCAGCAGCCTCCTCTCGGGACACAACAATCAGCCCCAGCATTTT; J: TRBJ1-5; size: few; V: TRBV2; D: NA
CDR3: CASSIEPGTAGYTF; DNA: TGTGCCAGTAGTATAGAACCGGGGACGGCTGGCTACACCTTC; J: TRBJ1-2; size: few; V: TRBV19; D: NA
CDR3: CSARLPYGYTF; DNA: TGCAGTGCTAGACTCCCCTATGGCTACACCTTC; J: TRBJ1-2; size: NA; V: TRBV20-1; D: NA
CDR3: CASRLADEQFF; DNA: TGTGCCAGCAGATTAGCAGATGAGCAGTTCTTC; J: TRBJ2-1; size: many; V: TRBV7-9; D: NA